This is a list of T cell receptor beta chains from one sample in a study of low-dose radiotherapy and immunotherapy resistance in tumors. TCRdb fed the reads into MiXCR, producing one record per CDR3 protein. The sample yields about 39,000 distinct CDR3 sequences, 25% to 40% seen once. Here the sequenced sample was PBMCs, taken before treatment. The receptor set was obtained from a male donor with gallbladder cancer. Both conserved end residues are part of each CDR3. The D gene is left open where the match is weak. Not every row has a clone size; where given, it reads once, few, many or a size class.

v_call	clone_size	j_call	d_call	cdr3_aa	cdr3_nt
TRBV12-3/TRBV12-4	NA	TRBJ2-7	TRBD1	CASREGQGMPYF	TGTGCCAGCAGGGAGGGACAGGGGATGCCGTACTTC
TRBV11-2	NA	TRBJ2-5	TRBD1	CASSSRQGPQETQYF	TGTGCCAGCAGCTCCAGACAGGGCCCTCAAGAGACCCAGTACTTC
TRBV7-2	many	TRBJ2-3	NA	CASSLIGSTDTQYF	TGTGCCAGCAGCTTAATCGGGAGCACAGATACGCAGTATTTT
TRBV7-8	many	TRBJ2-7	TRBD1	CASSLEQGAVYEQYF	TGTGCCAGCAGCTTAGAACAGGGGGCGGTCTACGAGCAGTACTTC
TRBV9	few	TRBJ2-2	NA	CASSAGPTGELFF	TGTGCCAGCAGCGCCGGACCCACCGGGGAGCTGTTTTTT
TRBV12-3/TRBV12-4	many	TRBJ1-5	NA	CASSFQGGNQPQHF	TGTGCCAGCAGTTTCCAGGGAGGCAATCAGCCCCAGCATTTT
TRBV3-1	once	TRBJ2-2	NA	CASSHGQNANTGELFF	TGTGCCAGCAGCCACGGACAGAACGCGAACACCGGGGAGCTGTTTTTT
TRBV29-1	medium-sized	TRBJ2-6	NA	CSVSEVGANVLTF	TGCAGCGTGTCAGAGGTGGGGGCCAACGTCCTGACTTTC
TRBV5-3	NA	TRBJ2-7	TRBD1	CASSPGTGGREQYF	TGTGCCAGCAGCCCCGGGACAGGGGGGCGCGAGCAGTACTTC
TRBV5-4	many	TRBJ2-3	TRBD2	CASSLLAGGRGDTQYF	TGTGCCAGCAGCTTGTTAGCGGGGGGGAGGGGAGATACGCAGTATTTT
TRBV29-1	many	TRBJ2-7	NA	CSVETGSYEQYF	TGCAGCGTTGAGACAGGCTCCTACGAGCAGTACTTC
TRBV4-2	many	TRBJ1-2	NA	CASRNQEDNYGYTF	TGTGCCAGCAGGAACCAGGAAGACAACTATGGCTACACCTTC
TRBV6-2/TRBV6-3	medium-sized	TRBJ2-1	NA	CASSVESLSYNEQFF	TGTGCCAGCAGTGTCGAAAGTCTCTCCTACAATGAGCAGTTCTTC
TRBV9	many	TRBJ2-1	TRBD1	CASSPAYRGNEQFF	TGTGCCAGCAGCCCAGCCTACAGGGGCAATGAGCAGTTCTTC
TRBV4-3	many	TRBJ2-1	NA	CASSQVGNSHNEQFF	TGCGCCAGCAGCCAAGTGGGGAATTCCCACAATGAGCAGTTCTTC
TRBV25-1	few	TRBJ2-2	NA	CASSLLRELFF	TGTGCCAGCAGCCTTCTAAGGGAGCTGTTTTTT
TRBV11-2	many	TRBJ2-3	TRBD2	CASYVLAGSTDTQYF	TGTGCCAGCTATGTGCTAGCGGGGTCCACAGATACGCAGTATTTT
TRBV20-1	many	TRBJ1-4	NA	CSAPRGGEAEKLFF	TGCAGTGCTCCACGGGGGGGGGAGGCGGAAAAACTGTTTTTT
TRBV7-2	NA	TRBJ1-3	NA	CASSLGGTGNTIYF	TGTGCCAGCAGCTTAGGGGGCACGGGAAACACCATATATTTT
TRBV28	many	TRBJ2-6	NA	CASSLSQGPGANVLTF	TGTGCCAGCAGTCTTAGTCAAGGCCCTGGGGCCAACGTCCTGACTTTC
TRBV6-6	NA	TRBJ2-1	NA	CASSYSLGSYNEQFF	TGTGCCAGCAGTTACTCGCTGGGCTCCTACAATGAGCAGTTCTTC
TRBV21-1	NA	TRBJ2-7	NA	CASSPDGMDPDEQYF	TGTGCCAGCAGCCCGGACGGCATGGACCCGGACGAGCAGTACTTC
TRBV5-1	many	TRBJ2-2	NA	CASSLGGIGELFF	TGCGCCAGCAGCTTGGGGGGAATCGGGGAGCTGTTTTTT
TRBV20-1	many	TRBJ2-3	TRBD2	CSASLAGVADTQYF	TGCAGTGCTAGCTTAGCGGGAGTGGCAGATACGCAGTATTTT
TRBV7-2	many	TRBJ2-1	TRBD2	CASSAPLAGNNEQFF	TGTGCCAGCAGCGCTCCCTTAGCGGGAAACAATGAGCAGTTCTTC
TRBV19	many	TRBJ1-2	NA	CASNLRTGTNYGYTF	TGTGCCAGTAACCTCCGGACGGGAACAAACTATGGCTACACCTTC
TRBV20-1	many	TRBJ1-5	NA	CSARQGYNQPQHF	TGCAGTGCTAGACAGGGCTACAATCAGCCCCAGCATTTT
TRBV19	NA	TRBJ2-1	NA	CASSIDYQRPEQFF	TGTGCCAGTAGTATAGATTATCAGCGCCCGGAGCAGTTCTTC
TRBV15	NA	TRBJ1-2	NA	CATSSGSFDYTF	TGTGCCACCAGCTCAGGCTCCTTTGACTACACCTTC
TRBV13	NA	TRBJ2-1	NA	CASSRDTSPYNEQFF	TGTGCCAGCAGCCGCGACACATCCCCTTACAATGAGCAGTTCTTC
TRBV25-1	many	TRBJ2-3	NA	CASSEFDTLKYF	TGTGCCAGCAGTGAATTCGACACACTGAAGTATTTT
TRBV29-1	NA	TRBJ2-7	TRBD1	CSVADRAYEQYF	TGCAGCGTTGCGGACAGGGCCTACGAGCAGTACTTC
TRBV20-1	NA	TRBJ2-2	NA	CSARAAETDIGELFF	TGCAGTGCTAGAGCGGCTGAGACAGACATCGGGGAGCTGTTTTTT
TRBV19	many	TRBJ1-5	NA	CASSIQGPNQPQHF	TGTGCCAGTAGTATACAGGGGCCCAATCAGCCCCAGCATTTT
TRBV14	many	TRBJ2-7	NA	CASSQDRGQDQGFEQYF	TGTGCCAGCAGCCAAGATAGAGGCCAGGACCAGGGTTTCGAGCAGTACTTC
TRBV28	NA	TRBJ2-5	NA	CASIGYETQYF	TGTGCCAGCATTGGGTATGAGACCCAGTACTTC
TRBV11-2	many	TRBJ2-6	NA	CASNPGDSGANVLTF	TGTGCCAGCAACCCGGGGGACTCTGGGGCCAACGTCCTGACTTTC
TRBV2	many	TRBJ2-2	TRBD1	CASKGQVSNTGELFF	TGTGCCAGCAAGGGACAGGTTTCGAACACCGGGGAGCTGTTTTTT
TRBV4-2	few	TRBJ2-5	NA	CASSQASKETQYF	TGTGCCAGCAGCCAAGCTAGCAAAGAGACCCAGTACTTC
TRBV24-1	medium-sized	TRBJ2-3	NA	CATSDTDSPYTDAQYF	TGTGCCACCAGTGATACGGACTCGCCCTACACAGATGCGCAGTATTTT
TRBV2	many	TRBJ2-7	TRBD1	CASTLTGKGYEQYF	TGTGCCAGCACCCTGACAGGGAAGGGTTACGAGCAGTACTTC
TRBV5-6	many	TRBJ2-2	NA	CASSWGPGMTGELFF	TGTGCCAGCAGCTGGGGACCGGGTATGACCGGGGAGCTGTTTTTT